These T cell receptor beta chains were read from a single sample in a study of neoadjuvant nivolumab and ipilimumab in lung cancer. Sequencing used immunoSEQ multiplex PCR; TCRdb keeps in-frame clones, though not all of them. In the table there are 7,500 to 10,000 clones, around 81% of which are singletons. Material: peripheral blood, obtained before neoadjuvant nivolumab, alone or with ipilimumab. The source of these receptors is an adult with non-small cell lung cancer. Both conserved end residues are part of each CDR3. Some rows mark clone size as missing; the rest say once, few, many or name a class of expanded clone.

v_gene: TRBV5-1; abundance: -; CDR3aa: CASSLEGGGTNTEAFF
v_gene: TRBV11-3; abundance: few; CDR3aa: CASSPQGAGTEAFF
v_gene: TRBV29-1; abundance: -; CDR3aa: CSVGGGVDDDGYTF
v_gene: TRBV19; abundance: few; CDR3aa: CASSTPGGAEAFF
v_gene: TRBV18; abundance: -; CDR3aa: CASSSTSGRRDEQFF
v_gene: TRBV28; abundance: -; CDR3aa: CASSPTRSPSTDTQYF
v_gene: TRBV7-9; abundance: -; CDR3aa: CASSLILVPGQGVEKLFF
v_gene: TRBV27; abundance: -; CDR3aa: CASSNLQGLAGLEQFF
v_gene: TRBV2; abundance: few; CDR3aa: CASKGTMGTEAFF
v_gene: TRBV10-3; abundance: once; CDR3aa: CAISDRGPGTDTQYF
v_gene: TRBV6-4; abundance: -; CDR3aa: CASSDSNGARFNEQFF
v_gene: TRBV7-9; abundance: -; CDR3aa: CASSLGLAGHQDTQYF
v_gene: TRBV27; abundance: -; CDR3aa: CASSFNTPHTQYF
v_gene: TRBV6-5; abundance: -; CDR3aa: CASSYSYRDTEAFF
v_gene: TRBV7-3; abundance: -; CDR3aa: CASSLTKGPGGLNTGELFF
v_gene: TRBV2; abundance: -; CDR3aa: CASSEQAGTTYEQYF
v_gene: TRBV4-1; abundance: -; CDR3aa: CASGGVLGYNEQFF
v_gene: TRBV20-1; abundance: few; CDR3aa: CSAAGDEQYF
v_gene: TRBV5-1; abundance: few; CDR3aa: CASSQGIRGPNTEAFF
v_gene: TRBV2; abundance: -; CDR3aa: CASSARGTIRTDTQYF
v_gene: TRBV5-1; abundance: -; CDR3aa: CASSVTSGSTGELFF
v_gene: TRBV7-9; abundance: -; CDR3aa: CASSAQQGGETEAFF
v_gene: TRBV27; abundance: few; CDR3aa: CRWGSYEQYF
v_gene: TRBV5-1; abundance: -; CDR3aa: CASSSVAGSEQYF
v_gene: TRBV9; abundance: -; CDR3aa: CASSAVGGNNEQFF
v_gene: TRBV2; abundance: -; CDR3aa: CASSARSLNTGELFF
v_gene: TRBV19; abundance: -; CDR3aa: CASSTIQGNTEAFF
v_gene: TRBV4-1; abundance: -; CDR3aa: CASSRLPGQFSYEQYF
v_gene: TRBV5-4; abundance: -; CDR3aa: CASSWDFGNEQFF
v_gene: TRBV6-6; abundance: -; CDR3aa: CAGQTGDTEAFF
v_gene: TRBV5-4; abundance: -; CDR3aa: CASSFGPAPNYGYTF
v_gene: TRBV2; abundance: -; CDR3aa: CASSEGTLNGHEQFF
v_gene: TRBV9; abundance: -; CDR3aa: CASSAVGAIGNTIYF
v_gene: TRBV5-1; abundance: -; CDR3aa: CASSLELRPTDTQYF
v_gene: TRBV5-5; abundance: -; CDR3aa: CASSLDFGGSSNQPQHF
v_gene: TRBV14; abundance: -; CDR3aa: CASSQGQGLNQPQHF
v_gene: TRBV5-1; abundance: -; CDR3aa: CASSLGDRGQPQHF
v_gene: TRBV5-4; abundance: -; CDR3aa: CASSWGGQRETQYF
v_gene: TRBV28; abundance: -; CDR3aa: CASILGGAANTGELFF
v_gene: TRBV6-1; abundance: -; CDR3aa: CASSEGRGNQPQHF
v_gene: TRBV7-8; abundance: -; CDR3aa: CASSLRGLNEQFF